This is a list of T cell receptor beta chains from one sample in a study of shared clonotypes between healthy human individuals. The method was immunoSEQ multiplex PCR; TCRdb's version includes in-frame clones alone and lacks a portion of them. This table has approximately 640,000 clones, about three quarters appearing once. Sequenced material: memory CD4+ T cells sorted from blood. The receptors stem from a woman aged 30 to 39 in good health. Each CDR3 is given with its conserved first and last residue. A D gene is named only where the DNA matches it firmly. The listing skips clone size in some rows; elsewhere it reads once, few, many or a size class.

j_call | d_call | clone_size | v_call | cdr3_aa | cdr3_nt
TRBJ1-2 | TRBD1 | NA | TRBV11-2 | CASSSTGQGFYGYTF | TGTGCCAGCAGCTCGACGGGACAGGGTTTTTATGGCTACACCTTC
TRBJ1-2 | NA | NA | TRBV7-2 | CASSKNQGANYGYTF | TGTGCCAGCAGCAAGAACCAGGGAGCTAACTATGGCTACACCTTC
TRBJ1-1 | NA | NA | TRBV9 | CASSPRRGGVNTEAFF | TGTGCCAGCAGCCCCCGGCGGGGAGGGGTCAACACTGAAGCTTTCTTT
TRBJ2-7 | NA | once | TRBV6-1 | CASCRRPGDEQYF | TGTGCCAGCTGTCGCCGACCGGGGGACGAGCAGTACTTC
TRBJ1-1 | NA | NA | TRBV10-2 | CASTDRSIGAFF | TGCGCCAGCACTGACAGGAGTATCGGCGCTTTCTTT
TRBJ2-2 | NA | NA | TRBV18 | CASSPRFGVRDTGELFF | TGTGCCAGCTCACCACGGTTCGGGGTGAGGGACACCGGGGAGCTGTTTTTT
TRBJ2-5 | NA | NA | TRBV7-8 | CASSPENQETQYF | TGTGCCAGCAGCCCCGAGAACCAAGAGACCCAGTACTTC
TRBJ1-1 | NA | NA | TRBV5-4 | CASSLSVSNTEAFF | TGTGCCAGCAGCTTGTCAGTAAGCAACACTGAAGCTTTCTTT
TRBJ1-3 | NA | NA | TRBV11-1 | CASSLGSVNSGNTIYF | TGTGCCAGCAGCTTAGGTTCGGTGAACTCTGGAAACACCATATATTTT
TRBJ1-1 | TRBD1 | NA | TRBV19 | CASSIRGQNTEAFF | TGTGCCAGTAGTATCAGGGGGCAGAACACTGAAGCTTTCTTT
TRBJ2-7 | NA | NA | TRBV21-1 | CASSNLAYEQYF | TGTGCCAGCAGCAACCTCGCCTACGAGCAGTACTTC
TRBJ2-7 | NA | NA | TRBV5-1 | CASSLIRGVYEQYF | TGCGCCAGCAGCCTTATCAGGGGGGTATACGAGCAGTACTTC
TRBJ2-3 | TRBD1 | NA | TRBV30 | CAVGTGGADTQYF | TGTGCCGTGGGGACAGGGGGCGCAGATACGCAGTATTTT
TRBJ1-1 | NA | few | TRBV30 | CAWTPDGRGTEAFF | TGTGCCTGGACTCCAGACGGCCGGGGCACTGAAGCTTTCTTT
TRBJ1-2 | NA | NA | TRBV28 | CAILSDAGSGLEGYTF | TGTGCCATTCTCTCAGACGCCGGGTCCGGGCTCGAGGGCTACACCTTC
TRBJ2-7 | NA | NA | TRBV2 | CASRPTMPYEQYF | TGTGCCAGCCGCCCCACTATGCCCTACGAGCAGTACTTC
TRBJ2-1 | NA | NA | TRBV29-1 | CSVEAAQFSYNEQFF | TGCAGCGTTGAAGCTGCACAGTTCTCCTACAATGAGCAGTTCTTC
TRBJ1-1 | NA | once | TRBV5-1 | CASSLAVLNTEAFF | TGCGCCAGCAGCTTGGCTGTGTTGAACACTGAAGCTTTCTTT
TRBJ1-1 | NA | NA | TRBV20-1 | CSATEKAFF | TGCAGTGCCACAGAAAAAGCTTTCTTT
TRBJ1-2 | NA | NA | TRBV28 | CASRTATEGTDANYGYTF | TGTGCCAGCAGGACAGCGACGGAGGGGACCGATGCTAACTATGGCTACACCTTC
TRBJ1-1 | NA | NA | TRBV19 | CASMREGHTEAFF | TGTGCCAGTATGCGGGAGGGTCACACTGAAGCTTTCTTT
TRBJ1-2 | NA | few | TRBV18 | CASSPQPETDYGYTF | TGTGCCAGCTCACCACAGCCCGAGACAGACTATGGCTACACCTTC
TRBJ2-1 | TRBD2 | NA | TRBV18 | CASSPQETSGGDNNEQFF | TGTGCCAGCTCACCACAGGAGACTAGCGGGGGGGACAACAATGAGCAGTTCTTC
TRBJ2-7 | TRBD2 | NA | TRBV6-5 | CASGTSGIYEQYF | TGTGCCAGCGGGACTAGCGGAATTTACGAGCAGTACTTC
TRBJ1-2 | NA | NA | TRBV5-6 | CASSLRELYGYTF | TGTGCCAGCAGCTTAAGGGAGCTCTATGGCTACACCTTC
TRBJ1-5 | TRBD1 | NA | TRBV28 | CASTGTANQPQHF | TGTGCCAGCACCGGGACAGCCAATCAGCCCCAGCATTTT
TRBJ2-5 | NA | few | TRBV5-1 | CASSLALTGVGETQYF | TGCGCCAGCAGCTTGGCCCTGACGGGCGTTGGGGAGACCCAGTACTTC
TRBJ1-2 | NA | few | TRBV5-5 | CASSVQGWKGYGYTF | TGTGCCAGCAGCGTACAGGGATGGAAGGGGTATGGCTACACCTTC
TRBJ2-1 | TRBD2 | NA | TRBV7-2 | CASSQGSGRYEQFF | TGTGCCAGCAGCCAAGGCAGCGGGAGATATGAGCAGTTCTTC
TRBJ1-3 | NA | many | TRBV7-2 | CASSSGNTIYF | TGTGCCAGCAGCTCTGGAAACACCATATATTTT
TRBJ2-7 | TRBD2 | NA | TRBV9 | CASSSTGTSYEQYF | TGTGCCAGCAGCTCAACCGGGACTAGCTACGAGCAGTACTTC
TRBJ1-1 | NA | NA | TRBV30 | CAWGQNTEAFF | TGTGCCTGGGGACAGAACACTGAAGCTTTCTTT
TRBJ2-7 | TRBD1 | NA | TRBV10-3 | CAISERGQGAEQYF | TGTGCCATCAGTGAGAGGGGACAGGGAGCCGAGCAGTACTTC
TRBJ2-7 | TRBD2 | NA | TRBV2 | CASSDGSGSYEQYF | TGTGCCAGCAGTGATGGTAGCGGGTCCTACGAGCAGTACTTC
TRBJ2-2 | TRBD2 | once | TRBV7-6 | CASSPRTSTNTGELFF | TGTGCCAGCAGCCCTAGGACTAGCACGAACACCGGGGAGCTGTTTTTT
TRBJ2-1 | TRBD2 | NA | TRBV9 | CASSSRVLAGGNEQFF | TGTGCCAGCAGCTCCCGGGTACTAGCGGGAGGGAACGAGCAGTTCTTC
TRBJ2-3 | TRBD2 | NA | TRBV7-8 | CASSFSGRIPDTQYF | TGTGCCAGCAGCTTCAGCGGGAGGATCCCAGATACGCAGTATTTT
TRBJ2-3 | NA | NA | TRBV6-1 | CASSELGTEPLGQYF | TGTGCCAGCAGTGAACTGGGGACGGAGCCCTTAGGGCAGTATTTT
TRBJ2-7 | TRBD2 | NA | TRBV29-1 | CSVIPGTSGAYEQYF | TGCAGCGTTATCCCCGGGACTAGCGGAGCCTACGAGCAGTACTTC
TRBJ2-3 | NA | many | TRBV10-1 | CAPLGRDGLDTQYF | TGCGCCCCATTGGGCCGGGATGGTTTAGATACGCAGTATTTT
TRBJ2-1 | TRBD2 | NA | TRBV2 | CASIPGGSYNEQFF | TGTGCCAGCATTCCGGGCGGGAGCTACAATGAGCAGTTCTTC
TRBJ1-1 | NA | NA | TRBV11-2 | CASSSGPGGNTEAFF | TGTGCCAGCAGCTCAGGCCCTGGGGGGAACACTGAAGCTTTCTTT
TRBJ2-5 | TRBD1 | NA | TRBV19 | CASSLRQGRETQYF | TGTGCCAGTAGTCTACGACAGGGTAGGGAGACCCAGTACTTC
TRBJ1-2 | NA | few | TRBV4-1 | CASSQVGQGNYGYTF | TGCGCCAGCAGCCAGGTTGGACAAGGGAACTATGGCTACACCTTC